The 14 T cell receptor beta chains below were found in one sample sequenced in a study of cytomegalovirus exposure and HLA in healthy donors. The PCR was carried out with 60 Vbeta primers and 13 Jbeta primers. The method was immunoSEQ multiplex PCR; TCRdb's version includes in-frame clones alone and lacks a portion of them. The data hold tens of thousands of clones, with 90% to 95% observed a single time. The sample consisted of PBMCs. The origin of the receptors is a woman aged 18-30 years in good health and CMV-seronegative.

This sequence joins TRBV21-1 and TRBJ2-5; TRBD2 was called by the table and not checked on the DNA. TRBV21-1 is assigned pseudogene status. The CDR3 contains 16 residues. In DNA, the CDR3 is TGTGCCAGCAGCAAAGAAGGGCAGGGGAGGGGAGAGACCCAGTACTTC. Its translation: CASSKEGQGRGETQYF.

The genes are TRBV5-1 and TRBJ1-1; 7 nucleotides agree with TRBD1. The V segment lost 4 bases and the J segment 0 bases; nucleotides outside the gene matches: 6. This CDR3 has 15 residues. Germline CDR1 reads SGHRS; CDR2 reads YFSETQ. The DNA of the CDR3 is TGCGCCAGCAGCAGTACCGGGACAGTGAACACTGAAGCTTTCTTT. Its protein product is CASSSTGTVNTEAFF.

This clone was seen just once. This chain links TRBV7-2 with TRBJ2-7, with D hard to call. Germline assignment: CDR1 SGHTA and CDR2 FQGNSA. Between the trimmed V and J ends, which lost 2 bases and 6 bases, there was a span of 11 bases. The CDR3 is 13 amino acids. DNA of the CDR3: TGTGCCAGCAGCTTAACCGCGCCAGGCGAGCAGTACTTC. It specifies CASSLTAPGEQYF.

The V gene is TRBV28, the J gene TRBJ2-7, with D perhaps TRBD2 (6 bases). Trimming left V 4 bases short and J 4 bases short, with 20 bases between. This CDR3 is 16 amino acids long. Germline-derived CDR1 and CDR2 are MDHEN and SYDVKM. CDR3 in DNA: TGTGCCAGCAGTTCCGTTGGGACTTCCCCCTCTTACGAGCAGTACTTC. Amino acid sequence: CASSSVGTSPSYEQYF. Full variable domain (remainder filled in from reference TRBV28 and TRBJ2-7): DVKVTQSSRYLVKRTGEKVFLECVQDMDHENMFWYRQDPGLGLRLIYFSYDVKMKEKGDIPEGYSVSREKKERFSLILESASTNQTSMYLCASSSVGTSPSYEQYFGPGTRLTVT.

The chain combines TRBV5-1 with TRBJ2-5; D remains unclear. Germline V gives CDR1 SGHRS, CDR2 YFSETQ. CDR3 length equals 14 residues. V lost 3 bases to trimming and J lost 1 base, with 10 bases between them. In DNA, the CDR3 is TGCGCCAGCAGCTCACTACCAATCCAAGAGACCCAGTACTTC. Encoded protein: CASSSLPIQETQYF.

Regarding this clone: The CDR3 does not close with the conserved phenylalanine or tryptophan, likely indicating a read error. The chain combines TRBV29-1 with TRBJ2-7, with 10 positions matching TRBD2. The V segment lost 6 bases and the J segment 5 bases; nucleotides outside the gene matches: 13. The CDR3 loop spans 15 amino acids. Germline V lookup: CDR1 SQVTM, CDR2 ANQGSEA. CDR3 amino acids: CSVTNPAGGTNEQYL. Here the CDR3 DNA reads TGCAGCGTCACCAATCCAGCGGGAGGGACTAACGAGCAGTACCTC.

The chain couples TRBV28 to TRBJ2-7; 12 nucleotides align to TRBD2. The germline V gene has CDR1 MDHEN and CDR2 SYDVKM. The trim removed 6 bases at V and 5 bases at J, leaving 14 bases unmatched. CDR3 length: 17 amino acids. The CDR3 sequence is CASRELAGGQLAHEQYF. DNA of the CDR3: TGTGCCAGCAGAGAACTAGCGGGAGGCCAATTAGCCCACGAGCAGTACTTC.

The J gene is TRBJ2-7, the V gene TRBV7-3; TRBD1 is a possible D gene (6 bases). The V gene's germline CDR1 is SGHTA and CDR2 FQGTGA. Trimming removed 8 bases from V and 1 base from J, with 12 bases in between. This CDR3 region has 13 residues. The CDR3 bases are TGTGCCAGCGCCCTCGGACAGTCCTACGAGCAGTACTTC. Its protein is CASALGQSYEQYF.

The chain uses TRBV14 and TRBJ1-1; 8 bases align to TRBD1. CDR1 SGHDN and CDR2 FVKESK come from the germline V gene. This CDR3 comprises 13 residues. With 6 bases clipped from V and 6 bases from J, the junction kept 6 bases outside the gene matches. CDR3 in DNA: TGTGCCAGCAGACTACAGGGGGGCGCTGAAGCTTTCTTT. It codes for CASRLQGGAEAFF. Variable domain in full (rest from reference TRBV14 and TRBJ1-1): EAGVTQFPSHSVIEKGQTVTLRCDPISGHDNLYWYRRVMGKEIKFLLHFVKESKQDESGMPNNRFLAERTGGTYSTLKVQPAELEDSGVYFCASRLQGGAEAFFGQGTRLTVV.

The sample holds a few counts of this clone. The chain carries TRBV6-1 and TRBJ2-7; tentative D call: TRBD1 (7 bases). The V and J ends lost 4 bases and 4 bases respectively, with 17 bases between them. The CDR3 has 15 amino acids. Per germline, CDR1 MNHNS and CDR2 SASEGT. For the CDR3, the DNA is TGTGCCAGCAGTGTAGGGGGGACAGAACATTACGAGCAGTACTTC. Amino acids: CASSVGGTEHYEQYF.

J is TRBJ2-5 and V is TRBV7-2; tentative D call: TRBD2 (5 bases). The CDR3 length is 13 residues. The V gene lost 3 bases and the J gene lost 2 bases, with 7 bases spanning the gap. Germline V CDR1 and CDR2: SGHTA, FQGNSA. The CDR3 DNA is TGTGCCAGCAGCTTTCAGCGGCAAGAGACCCAGTACTTC. Amino acids: CASSFQRQETQYF.

This chain links TRBV28 with TRBJ2-7, with TRBD2 identical over 7 bases. This CDR3 has 14 residues. Germline V CDR1 and CDR2: MDHEN, SYDVKM. V lost 3 bases to trimming and J lost 2 bases; unmatched junction nucleotides: 4. CDR3 DNA: TGTGCCAGCAGTTTCGGGGACTACCCCTACGAGCAGTACTTC. This translates into CASSFGDYPYEQYF.

V and J are TRBV7-2 and TRBJ2-2; 8 bases match TRBD2. The CDR3 loop spans 17 amino acids. V gave up 8 bases and J gave up 4 bases; unmatched junction bases: 15. Germline V lookup: CDR1 SGHTA, CDR2 FQGNSA. CDR3 sequence: CASGLVVAGWVTGELFF. Written as DNA, the CDR3 is TGTGCCAGCGGACTTGTGGTAGCGGGATGGGTCACCGGGGAGCTGTTTTTT.

V is TRBV7-2 and J is TRBJ1-5, with D possibly matching TRBD1 (6 bases). CDR1 is SGHTA, CDR2 FQGNSA, per germline. The V end was cut by 1 base, the J end by 6 bases, with 7 bases between. CDR3 size: 13 residues. CDR3 sequence (DNA): TGTGCCAGCAGCTTAGGGGGGCCTCAGCCCCAGCATTTT. This encodes CASSLGGPQPQHF.